These 28 T cell receptor beta chains came from one sample sequenced in a study of cytomegalovirus exposure and HLA in healthy donors. Amplification used 60 Vbeta primers and 13 Jbeta primers. Some clones are missing from TCRdb's copy, which holds only in-frame ones; the method was immunoSEQ multiplex PCR. This sample yields some 200,000 clones, of which 76% are seen a single time; 0.63% belongs to the top ten. Sequencing was carried out using PBMCs. The origin of the receptors is a man aged 18 to 29 in good health and CMV-seronegative.

The chain is built from TRBV6-1 and TRBJ1-2; 9 bases fit TRBD1. J gave up 4 bases and V 2 bases, and 11 bases lay outside the gene matches. The length of the CDR3 is 17 residues. Germline V lookup: CDR1 MNHNS, CDR2 SASEGT. The CDR3 DNA is TGTGCCAGCAGTGAAAGGGGACGAACAGGGGGCACCTATGGCTACACCTTC. Protein: CASSERGRTGGTYGYTF.

The chain uses TRBV10-3 and TRBJ2-7; D might be TRBD2 (6 bases). In germline, CDR1 is ENHRY, CDR2 SYGVKD. Trimming stripped 7 bases from V and 6 bases from J, with 16 bases between. The CDR3 covers 13 residues. CDR3 DNA: TGTGCCATCACAGACGGCGGGACTCTCGAGCAGTACTTC. Protein sequence: CAITDGGTLEQYF.

In its sample, this clone was seen a few times. This chain uses TRBV20-1 with TRBJ1-2; a weak D match, TRBD1 (5 bases). CDR1 is DFQATT, CDR2 SNEGSKA, per germline (reference sequence). V lost 5 bases and J lost 9, with 13 bases in between. The CDR3 runs to 11 residues. CDR3 in DNA: TGCAGTGCTCGTCAGGGATGGAGCTACACCTTC. Translated: CSARQGWSYTF.

This clone was counted a single time. V usage is TRBV18 and J usage is TRBJ2-1; TRBD1 aligns across 10 bases. The trim removed 3 bases at V and 8 bases at J, leaving 7 bases unmatched. This CDR3 has 15 residues. Germline V gene data show CDR1 as KGHSH and CDR2 as LQKENI. CDR3 in DNA: TGTGCCAGCTCACCCCGGGACAGGGGCTTTGATGAGCAGTTCTTC. This gives the protein CASSPRDRGFDEQFF.

This clone was detected only a few times. J is TRBJ1-4 and V is TRBV28; tentatively, D is TRBD1 (5 bases). Germline V CDR1 and CDR2: MDHEN, SYDVKM. The CDR3 consists of 15 residues. V lost 0 bases and J lost 2, with 7 bases in between. The CDR3 DNA sequence: TGTGCCAGCAGTTTATGGGGGGGGACTAATGAAAAACTGTTTTTT. Translation: CASSLWGGTNEKLFF. Full variable domain (outside the CDR3, taken from reference TRBV28 and TRBJ1-4): DVKVTQSSRYLVKRTGEKVFLECVQDMDHENMFWYRQDPGLGLRLIYFSYDVKMKEKGDIPEGYSVSREKKERFSLILESASTNQTSMYLCASSLWGGTNEKLFFGSGTQLSVL.

A single count supports this clone. The V gene is TRBV30, the J gene TRBJ2-7; 7 bases match TRBD1. CDR3 length: 14 amino acids. Germline CDR1 is GTSNPN and CDR2 is SVGIG (reference sequence). J gave up 3 bases and V 0 bases, and 5 bases lay outside the gene matches. The CDR3 is CAWSVPRGIYEQYF. The CDR3 bases are TGTGCCTGGAGTGTCCCCAGGGGGATCTACGAGCAGTACTTC.

In its sample, this clone was seen a few times. The gene calls are TRBV27 and TRBJ1-5; D possibly corresponds to TRBD1 (6 bases). In germline, CDR1 is MNHEY, CDR2 SMNVEV (reference sequence). V was pared by 3 bases and J by 7 bases, with 10 bases between. There are 13 residues in the CDR3. CDR3 amino acids: CASSFQQGQPQHF. DNA for the CDR3: TGTGCCAGCAGTTTTCAACAGGGACAGCCCCAGCATTTT.

This clone came up a few times. V usage is TRBV6-5 and J usage is TRBJ2-6, with a tentative D call TRBD1 (5 bases). The germline V gene has CDR1 MNHEY and CDR2 SVGAGI. The CDR3 spans 15 residues. V was cut by 4 bases and J by 1 base, with 8 bases left in between. The CDR3 DNA reads TGTGCCAGCAGTTGGACACCGTCTGGGGCCAACGTCCTGACTTTC. Translated: CASSWTPSGANVLTF.

The chain carries TRBV18 and TRBJ2-3, with 10 nucleotides matching TRBD2. The germline V gene has CDR1 KGHSH and CDR2 LQKENI. After removal of 4 bases from V and 7 bases from J, the junction contained 11 bases not matched to a gene. The CDR3 is 16 residues long. CDR3 loop: CASSLNSGRQDNTQYF. DNA of the CDR3: TGTGCCAGCTCACTTAATAGCGGGAGGCAAGACAATACGCAGTATTTT. Filled out from reference TRBV18 and TRBJ2-3, the complete variable domain reads NAGVMQNPRHLVRRRGQEARLRCSPMKGHSHVYWYRQLPEEGLKFMVYLQKENIIDESGMPKERFSAEFPKEGPSILRIQQVVRGDSAAYFCASSLNSGRQDNTQYFGPGTRLTVL.

V is TRBV19 and J is TRBJ1-4; possibly TRBD1 for D (6 bases). The CDR3 is 14 residues long. Germline lookup yields CDR1 LNHDA and CDR2 SQIVND (reference sequence). V was trimmed by 7 bases and J by 0 bases, leaving 9 bases between them. CDR3 residues: CASTHRATNEKLFF. CDR3 in DNA: TGTGCCAGTACCCACAGGGCAACTAATGAAAAACTGTTTTTT.

The sample holds one count of this clone. CDR3 loop: CASSKTENTEAFF. CDR3 nucleotides: TGTGCCAGCAGCAAGACTGAAAACACTGAAGCTTTCTTT. The rearrangement uses TRBV5-4 and TRBJ1-1, with unresolved D. Trimming stripped 4 bases from V and 2 bases from J, with 9 bases between. CDR3 size: 13 residues. Per germline, CDR1 SGHNT and CDR2 YYREEE (reference sequence).

This chain links TRBV5-1 with TRBJ2-5; D is ambiguous. The J call may be mistaken, given a closer DNA end match to TRBJ2-7. Germline CDR1 SGHRS, CDR2 YFSETQ. This CDR3 contains 11 residues. The CDR3 nucleotides read TGCGCCAGCAGCATGGGGTACGAGCAGTACTTC. Amino acid sequence: CASSMGYEQYF.

V gene TRBV5-1 combines with J gene TRBJ2-7, with 12 bases aligning to TRBD1. The CDR3 length is 15 residues. In germline, CDR1 is SGHRS, CDR2 YFSETQ. Trimming removed 3 bases from V and 2 bases from J; junction bases left unmatched: 3. Here the CDR3 DNA reads TGCGCCAGCAGCTACGGGACAGGGGGCCCCTACGAGCAGTACTTC. This translates into CASSYGTGGPYEQYF. Looking up the rest from reference TRBV5-1 and TRBJ2-7 gives the full variable domain: KAGVTQTPRYLIKTRGQQVTLSCSPISGHRSVSWYQQTPGQGLQFLFEYFSETQRNKGNFPGRFSGRQFSNSRSEMNVSTLELGDSALYLCASSYGTGGPYEQYFGPGTRLTVT.

This clone was observed a handful of times. This rearrangement joins TRBV7-8 to TRBJ2-5; no reliable D call. In germline, CDR1 is SGHVS, CDR2 FQNEAQ. There are 12 residues in the CDR3. Trimming removed 4 bases at V and 3 bases at J, with 6 bases between. The CDR3 DNA reads TGTGCCAGCAGCTCCACTAAAGAGACCCAGTACTTC. Residues: CASSSTKETQYF.

The CDR3 is CASSRTENTEAFF. For the CDR3, the DNA is TGTGCCAGCAGTCGAACAGAGAACACTGAAGCTTTCTTT. The chain has TRBV11-3 and TRBJ1-1; D gene unclear. V lost 6 bases to trimming and J lost 1 base, with 9 bases between them. Germline CDR1 is SGHNT and CDR2 is YENEEA. This CDR3 is built from 13 residues.

A note on this clone: Sequence at one end of the junction differs from germline and may be a read error. The chain employs TRBV7-9 and TRBJ1-1, with D maybe TRBD1 (5 bases). Germline-derived CDR1 and CDR2 are SEHNR and FQNEAQ (reference sequence). CDR3 length: 18 residues. The chain's CDR3 is CSSSQPARASSRNTEAFF. CDR3 sequence (DNA): TGTTCCAGCAGCCAGCCGGCCAGGGCGAGTTCTAGGAACACTGAAGCTTTCTTT. The entire variable domain, with the rest obtained from reference TRBV7-9 and TRBJ1-1, is as follows: DTGVSQNPRHKITKRGQNVTFRCDPISEHNRLYWYRQTLGQGPEFLTYFQNEAQLEKSRLLSDRFSAERPKGSFSTLEIQRTEQGDSAMYLCSSSQPARASSRNTEAFFGQGTRLTVV.

The rearrangement links TRBV28 to TRBJ2-7, with 8 bases identical to TRBD2. V lost 5 bases and J lost 2; bases outside the gene matches: 8. This CDR3 spans 15 amino acids. CDR1 is MDHEN and CDR2 is SYDVKM in the germline V gene. The CDR3 nucleotides are TGTGCCAGCAGTCCCGGGGGGGTGGTGACCTACGAGCAGTACTTC. This translates into CASSPGGVVTYEQYF.

The DNA of the CDR3 is TGTGCCACCAGCAGGGGGGGACCCAGGAATGAAAAACTGTTTTTT. It yields the protein CATSRGGPRNEKLFF. The chain employs TRBV15 and TRBJ1-4, with TRBD1 as a possible D gene (5 bases). The CDR3 consists of 15 residues. With 3 bases removed from V and 5 bases from J, the gap between germline ends came to 13 bases. Germline V gene lookup returns CDR1 LNHNV and CDR2 YYDKDF (reference sequence).

This chain connects TRBV4-1 to TRBJ1-3; no definite D call. Germline V gene sequence: CDR1 MGHRA, CDR2 YSYEKL. The CDR3 runs to 17 residues. The V and J ends lost 1 base and 0 bases respectively, with 13 bases between them. The CDR3 here is CASSQGWQTFSGNTIYF. CDR3 in DNA: TGCGCCAGCAGCCAAGGATGGCAGACTTTCTCTGGAAACACCATATATTTT.

The V gene is TRBV5-1, the J gene TRBJ1-1; 11 bases match TRBD1. Germline V gene lookup returns CDR1 SGHRS and CDR2 YFSETQ. The CDR3 contains 15 residues. Trimming took 3 bases from V and 5 from J; bases not matched to a gene: 6. The CDR3 protein is CASSWGTGGSTEAFF. The CDR3 DNA reads TGCGCCAGCAGCTGGGGGACAGGGGGGTCGACTGAAGCTTTCTTT.

The chain employs TRBV7-9 and TRBJ2-1, with 11 bases identical to TRBD2. Germline CDR1 is SEHNR and CDR2 is FQNEAQ (reference sequence). V shed 5 bases and J 9 bases; nucleotides not matched to a gene: 9. This CDR3 contains 15 residues. For the CDR3, the DNA is TGTGCCAGCAGCCAGACTAGCGGGACGGCGGGTGAGCAGTTCTTC. Protein sequence: CASSQTSGTAGEQFF.

The rearrangement joins TRBV10-2 to TRBJ2-1; 10 bases are a match to TRBD2. Trimming removed 6 bases from V and 3 bases from J; junction bases left unmatched: 8. CDR1 and CDR2 (germline): WSHSY, SAAADI. The CDR3 covers 16 residues. CDR3 in amino acids: CASSTAGTSVYNEQFF. Written as DNA, the CDR3 is TGCGCCAGCAGCACAGCCGGGACTAGCGTCTACAATGAGCAGTTCTTC.

The chain couples TRBV27 to TRBJ1-6; the D is unclear. The CDR3 length is 13 residues. Germline assignment: CDR1 MNHEY and CDR2 SMNVEV (reference sequence). Trimming pared 0 bases from V and 9 bases from J, leaving 6 bases between. As DNA, the CDR3 is TGTGCCAGCAGTTTATCCCCTTTTTCACCCCTCCACTTT. Residues: CASSLSPFSPLHF.

The rearrangement uses TRBV29-1 and TRBJ2-7; a weak D match, TRBD1 (5 bases). The CDR3 has 14 residues. Trimming left V 4 bases short and J 7 bases short, with 20 bases between. Germline assignment: CDR1 SQVTM and CDR2 ANQGSEA. CDR3 bases: TGCAGCGTTGGATACAACAGGCTCCCTGGGGAGCAGTACTTC. It specifies CSVGYNRLPGEQYF.

This clone was observed once. This chain links TRBV30 with TRBJ2-1; tentatively, D is TRBD2 (6 bases). CDR1 GTSNPN and CDR2 SVGIG come from the germline V gene (reference sequence). The V and J ends lost 0 bases and 4 bases respectively, with 13 bases between them. CDR3 size: 15 residues. The CDR3 region is CAWSVLAGSYNEQFF. CDR3 bases: TGTGCCTGGAGTGTTCTCGCGGGAAGTTACAATGAGCAGTTCTTC. Full variable domain (remainder filled in from reference TRBV30 and TRBJ2-1): SQTIHQWPATLVQPVGSPLSLECTVEGTSNPNLYWYRQAAGRGLQLLFYSVGIGQISSEVPQNLSASRPQDRQFILSSKKLLLSDSGFYLCAWSVLAGSYNEQFFGPGTRLTVL.

The gene calls are TRBV7-6 and TRBJ2-1; TRBD2 matches 9 bases. The V gene's germline CDR1 is SGHVS and CDR2 FNYEAQ. CDR3 length: 15 residues. J lost 7 bases, V lost 1 base, and 5 bases had no gene match. CDR3 amino acids: CASSLGSGSFNEQFF. As DNA, the CDR3 is TGTGCCAGCAGCTTAGGTAGCGGGAGTTTTAATGAGCAGTTCTTC.

The rearrangement joins TRBV5-1 to TRBJ2-7, with 9 bases matching TRBD1. The CDR3 spans 15 residues. After removal of 2 bases from V and 0 bases from J, the junction contained 3 bases not matched to a gene. Germline V lookup: CDR1 SGHRS, CDR2 YFSETQ. CDR3 amino acids: CASSLQGAFSYEQYF. The CDR3 coding sequence is TGCGCCAGCAGCTTACAGGGGGCCTTCTCCTACGAGCAGTACTTC.

V and J are TRBV5-1 and TRBJ1-2; TRBD1 is a possible D gene (6 bases). The CDR3 loop spans 13 amino acids. V was pared by 2 bases and J by 8 bases, with 13 bases between. The germline V gene encodes CDR1 SGHRS and CDR2 YFSETQ. In DNA, the CDR3 is TGCGCCAGCAGCTTCGAACAGGGTACGGGCTACACCTTC. Its protein is CASSFEQGTGYTF.